This is a list of T cell receptor beta chains from one sample in a study of a mutant IDH1 vaccine in newly diagnosed glioma. Antigen specificity for these receptors is unknown. This table comes from immunoSEQ multiplex PCR, and its TCRdb copy is limited to in-frame clones, with some not included. The sample lists around 57,000 clones; approximately 81% were seen once. The source material was PBMCs, sampled from a glioma patient whose treatment included an IDH1 peptide vaccine. The receptors were gathered from a man younger than 45 with glioma. Both conserved end residues are trimmed from each CDR3. The order of the fields is V gene, D gene, J gene, CDR3 protein. A D gene is named only where the DNA matches it firmly.

V: TRBV5-1; D: TRBD1; J: TRBJ2-1; CDR3: ASSLDGTGYNEQF
V: TRBV28; D: TRBD1; J: TRBJ2-7; CDR3: ATEGPGGPYEQY
V: TRBV11-2; D: .; J: TRBJ2-3; CDR3: ASSSPTDTQY
V: TRBV10-3; D: TRBD1; J: TRBJ1-1; CDR3: AISEAGGARTEAF
V: TRBV19; D: .; J: TRBJ1-1; CDR3: ASSSSREREAF
V: TRBV5-1; D: .; J: TRBJ2-6; CDR3: ASSTGQPPGANVLT
V: TRBV15; D: .; J: TRBJ1-1; CDR3: ATSRATGTEAF
V: TRBV7-6; D: .; J: TRBJ2-5; CDR3: ASSPSAGLRKETQY
V: TRBV28; D: .; J: TRBJ1-4; CDR3: ASSLSPPAGELF
V: TRBV7-9; D: TRBD2; J: TRBJ2-5; CDR3: ASSSPTSGGQETQY
V: TRBV6-5; D: .; J: TRBJ1-2; CDR3: ASSYLHVRGYGYT
V: TRBV5-1; D: .; J: TRBJ2-2; CDR3: ASSDTGELF
V: TRBV6-4; D: TRBD2; J: TRBJ2-3; CDR3: ASGAGTSGADTQY
V: TRBV6-1; D: TRBD1; J: TRBJ1-3; CDR3: ASSVHWDSSGNTIY
V: TRBV2; D: .; J: TRBJ1-1; CDR3: ASSGGNTEAF
V: TRBV29-1; D: TRBD1; J: TRBJ2-3; CDR3: SALKTGGDTQY
V: TRBV5-1; D: .; J: TRBJ1-1; CDR3: ASSLGNNRNTEAF
V: TRBV2; D: .; J: TRBJ1-1; CDR3: ASSEVQGFPNTEAF
V: TRBV19; D: .; J: TRBJ2-6; CDR3: ASSESSGANVLT
V: TRBV7-2; D: TRBD1; J: TRBJ2-3; CDR3: ASSSGQGPTDTQY
V: TRBV19; D: .; J: TRBJ2-1; CDR3: ASSMVGRNNEQF
V: TRBV6-5; D: .; J: TRBJ1-3; CDR3: ASSKGWEGNTIY
V: TRBV28; D: .; J: TRBJ2-2; CDR3: ASSLYRQNTGELF
V: TRBV27; D: .; J: TRBJ1-2; CDR3: ASSWDAWGYGYT
V: TRBV19; D: TRBD1; J: TRBJ2-5; CDR3: ASRGIQGPNSRETQY
V: TRBV2; D: TRBD1; J: TRBJ1-4; CDR3: ASMKGQKNEKLF
V: TRBV29-1; D: .; J: TRBJ1-1; CDR3: SVRPGEDTEAF
V: TRBV5-1; D: TRBD1; J: TRBJ2-7; CDR3: ASSTDRGPTYEQY
V: TRBV5-1; D: TRBD1; J: TRBJ2-7; CDR3: ASSLGDRELYEQY
V: TRBV18; D: .; J: TRBJ1-3; CDR3: ASSPSTVSGRSTIY
V: TRBV2; D: TRBD1; J: TRBJ1-5; CDR3: ASRRQGIGNQPQH
V: TRBV15; D: TRBD1; J: TRBJ1-5; CDR3: ATSRTGSPQPQH
V: TRBV27; D: .; J: TRBJ1-2; CDR3: ASRPTGSYGYT
V: TRBV5-8; D: TRBD1; J: TRBJ2-7; CDR3: ASSLDRGHSYEQY
V: TRBV5-6; D: .; J: TRBJ1-1; CDR3: ASSIGSGTWGAF
V: TRBV5-1; D: .; J: TRBJ2-7; CDR3: ASSLASGPYEQY
V: TRBV2; D: TRBD2; J: TRBJ2-7; CDR3: ASGVSGGPSYEQY
V: TRBV28; D: .; J: TRBJ1-1; CDR3: ASSFGPNTEAF
V: TRBV7-9; D: .; J: TRBJ2-4; CDR3: ASSLVPLLQGAKNIQY
V: TRBV5-4; D: TRBD1; J: TRBJ1-1; CDR3: ASSPPGTARTEAF
V: TRBV5-1; D: .; J: TRBJ2-2; CDR3: ASSSKGVTGELF
V: TRBV6-6; D: .; J: TRBJ1-4; CDR3: ASSSQGTNEKLF
V: TRBV7-9; D: .; J: TRBJ2-2; CDR3: ASSLAGEVNTGELF
V: TRBV10-1; D: TRBD1; J: TRBJ2-4; CDR3: ASKDRELAKNIQY
V: TRBV27; D: TRBD2; J: TRBJ2-5; CDR3: ASRTRGGPRQETQY
V: TRBV15; D: TRBD1; J: TRBJ1-5; CDR3: ATSRGTGGSNQPQH
V: TRBV6-5; D: .; J: TRBJ1-4; CDR3: ASSYRGADNEKLF
V: TRBV18; D: .; J: TRBJ1-1; CDR3: ASSKESANTEAF
V: TRBV6-5; D: .; J: TRBJ1-3; CDR3: ATAGFVGNTIY
V: TRBV5-5; D: .; J: TRBJ1-1; CDR3: ASSLSNMNTEAF
V: TRBV7-9; D: .; J: TRBJ1-2; CDR3: ASSSYFQGDYGYT
V: TRBV28; D: .; J: TRBJ2-2; CDR3: ATSSSPQGIGELF
V: TRBV5-5; D: .; J: TRBJ1-6; CDR3: ASSPPGTTNSPLH
V: TRBV12-5; D: .; J: TRBJ2-6; CDR3: ASGLASGANVLT
V: TRBV7-9; D: TRBD2; J: TRBJ2-7; CDR3: ASSSPSGGEEQY